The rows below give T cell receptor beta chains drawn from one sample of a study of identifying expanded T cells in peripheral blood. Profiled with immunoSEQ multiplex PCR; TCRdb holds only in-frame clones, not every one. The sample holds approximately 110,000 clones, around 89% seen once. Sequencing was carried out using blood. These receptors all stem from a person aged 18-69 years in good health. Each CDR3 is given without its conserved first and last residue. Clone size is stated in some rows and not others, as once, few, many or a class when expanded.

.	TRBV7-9	ASSLDRDRGRARPQH
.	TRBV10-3	AISATRHRQETQY
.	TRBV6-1	ASREGRSFSYNEQF
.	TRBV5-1	ASSFGSAGGTNSPLH
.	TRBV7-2	ASSFIIGVQGARLYGYT
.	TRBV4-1	ASSQGPTGAAYGYT
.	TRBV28	ASRKPLAGGRETQY
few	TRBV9	ASGGKVEGRVIQPQH
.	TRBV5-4	ASSFIGGARYEQY
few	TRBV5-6	ASSRYDQPQH
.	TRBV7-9	ASSTPGQGIYNEQF
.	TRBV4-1	ASSQDRTGTGGSDEAF
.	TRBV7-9	ASSLRGTSTDTQY
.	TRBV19	ASSTLLAGAGNEQF
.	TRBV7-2	ASSTPPGGSTDTQY
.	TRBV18	ASSRGAYNEQF
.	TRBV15	ATSRDFGMGQNYGYT
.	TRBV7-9	ASSFFLAGDADTQY
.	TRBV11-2	ASSLGTGAREQY
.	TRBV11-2	ASSLRGGGTEAF
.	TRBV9	ASSEPSRDRGRQSTEAF
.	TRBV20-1	SAPSFNEQF
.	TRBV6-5	ASSSQGPSEAF
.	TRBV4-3	ASSQGPGGTYEQY
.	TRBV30	AWSGMNSYEQY
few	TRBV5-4	ASSLGGTFSSYEQY
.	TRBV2	ASTPGQGGKNTEAF
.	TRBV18	ASSPQGSPGNTIY
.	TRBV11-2	ASSRNTEAF
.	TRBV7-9	ASTSTDTQY
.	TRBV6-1	ASGPQTTAGELF
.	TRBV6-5	ASNPREDYEQY
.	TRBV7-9	ATPRAGDTDTQY
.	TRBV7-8	ASSPWFGGVTDTQY
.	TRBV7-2	ASSLGVLGANVLT
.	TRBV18	ASSSQGGTDTQY
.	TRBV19	ASSNRRLSTDTQY
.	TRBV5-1	ASSETGPGTQY
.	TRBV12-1	ASSLGQGGSYEQY
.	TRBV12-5	ASRGSSYNEQF
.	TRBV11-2	ASSLGQGGGYT
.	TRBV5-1	ASSLKTSGGTDTQY